These T cell receptor beta chains were read from a single sample in a study of technical replicates of blood from a handful of donors. The table came from immunoSEQ multiplex PCR; TCRdb's copy has only in-frame clones and leaves some out. The sample yields about 86,000 clones, over 90% seen once. The specimen was T cells isolated from PBMCs. All receptors derive from a human donor in good health. Each CDR3 is given with its conserved first and last residue. D genes are given only for firm matches. Size tells how often a clone was seen (once, few, many) or the class of an expanded clone, and some rows leave it out.

CASLPRQNNTEAFF TGTGCCAGCCTCCCCAGACAGAACAACACTGAAGCTTTCTTT TRBJ1-1 14 few . TRBV13
CASSLSQTANTEAFF TGTGCCAGCAGTTTATCCCAGACAGCGAACACTGAAGCTTTCTTT TRBJ1-1 15 . . TRBV27
CALGGRYNEQFF TGTGCCCTAGGCGGGAGGTACAATGAGCAGTTCTTC TRBJ2-1 12 few TRBD2 TRBV6-5
CASSQDLAGAFGELFF TGCGCCAGCAGCCAAGATTTAGCAGGGGCCTTTGGGGAGCTGTTTTTT TRBJ2-2 16 . . TRBV4-3
CASSYLSTGLYGYTF TGTGCCAGCAGTTACTTATCCACAGGTCTCTATGGCTACACCTTC TRBJ1-2 15 once . TRBV6-6
CASSFTGSRETQYF TGTGCCAGCAGCTTCACAGGGAGTCGGGAGACCCAGTACTTC TRBJ2-5 14 . . TRBV5-4
CASRPSRASYGYTF TGCGCCAGCAGACCCAGCAGGGCTTCCTATGGCTACACCTTC TRBJ1-2 14 . . TRBV4-3
CASSLIPGRVSEQYF TGTGCCAGCAGCTTAATCCCCGGCAGGGTAAGCGAGCAGTACTTC TRBJ2-7 15 . . TRBV7-6
CASRPRAGGAVNLYEQYF TGTGCCAGCAGGCCCCGGGCAGGGGGCGCAGTGAATCTTTACGAGCAGTACTTC TRBJ2-7 18 . TRBD1 TRBV27
CASSYRPRAPYGYTF TGTGCCAGCAGCTACCGACCGCGGGCCCCCTATGGCTACACCTTC TRBJ1-2 15 . . TRBV21-1
CASQLTGSLLSGNTIYF TGTGCCAGTCAACTCACAGGTTCTTTACTCTCTGGAAACACCATATATTTT TRBJ1-3 17 once . TRBV19
CASSLDRLTYEQYF TGCGCCAGCAGCTTAGACAGATTGACCTACGAGCAGTACTTC TRBJ2-7 14 . . TRBV5-1
CASSQDGAGYEQYF TGCGCCAGCAGCCAAGATGGGGCTGGCTACGAGCAGTACTTC TRBJ2-7 14 . . TRBV4-1
CASSRGQGSTDTQYF TGTGCCAGCAGTAGGGGACAGGGAAGCACAGATACGCAGTATTTT TRBJ2-3 15 . TRBD1 TRBV5-8
CASTDNSGANVLTF TGTGCCAGCACGGACAACTCTGGGGCCAACGTCCTGACTTTC TRBJ2-6 14 . . TRBV6-5
CASSEEGLLAGGSTYEQYF TGTGCCAGCAGTGAAGAGGGGTTGCTAGCGGGAGGCTCTACCTACGAGCAGTACTTC TRBJ2-7 19 . TRBD2 TRBV6-1
CASRRLAGGMETQYF TGTGCCAGTAGGAGGCTAGCGGGAGGAATGGAGACCCAGTACTTC TRBJ2-5 15 . TRBD2 TRBV19
CASSPTFTDTQYF TGTGCCAGCAGCCCCACATTCACAGATACGCAGTATTTT TRBJ2-3 13 . . TRBV7-3
CASSLGTGRETQYF TGTGCCAGCAGTTTGGGGACAGGTCGGGAGACCCAGTACTTC TRBJ2-5 14 . TRBD1 TRBV28
CASSPYSYNEQFF TGTGCCAGCTCACCCTACTCCTACAATGAGCAGTTCTTC TRBJ2-1 13 once . TRBV18
CAISDSILGARNTEAFF TGTGCCATCAGTGACTCGATTTTGGGGGCAAGGAACACTGAAGCTTTCTTT TRBJ1-1 17 . . TRBV10-3
CASSLAGTGGYGYTF TGTGCCAGCAGCTTAGCGGGGACAGGGGGGTATGGCTACACCTTC TRBJ1-2 15 . TRBD1 TRBV7-8
CASSLVVKSSYEQYF TGTGCCAGCAGCTTAGTGGTAAAGAGCTCCTACGAGCAGTACTTC TRBJ2-7 15 . . TRBV7-8
CASSQGTGTYEQYF TGTGCCAGCAGCCAAGGGACAGGAACCTACGAGCAGTACTTC TRBJ2-7 14 . TRBD1 TRBV14
CASSLQAETQYF TGTGCCAGCAGCTTACAGGCGGAGACCCAGTACTTC TRBJ2-5 12 . . TRBV7-9
CASSLDGVQPQHF TGTGCCAGCAGCTTGGACGGTGTTCAGCCCCAGCATTTT TRBJ1-5 13 . . TRBV5-4
CASSGQGRGGYTF TGTGCCAGCAGTGGACAGGGGCGCGGGGGCTACACCTTC TRBJ1-2 13 . TRBD1 TRBV25-1
CASSVPSGRVNEQFF TGTGCCAGCAGTGTCCCTAGCGGGAGGGTCAATGAGCAGTTCTTC TRBJ2-1 15 . TRBD2 TRBV6-4
CASSTGQGGETQYF TGTGCCAGCAGCACCGGACAGGGAGGAGAGACCCAGTACTTC TRBJ2-5 14 . TRBD1 TRBV9
CASSLGQGAYEQYF TGCGCCAGCAGCCTCGGACAGGGGGCCTACGAGCAGTACTTC TRBJ2-7 14 . TRBD1 TRBV4-1
CASSAHGGGSTDTQYF TGTGCCAGCAGCGCGCATGGGGGAGGGAGCACAGATACGCAGTATTTT TRBJ2-3 16 . TRBD2 TRBV9
CASRYGGTDTQYF TGTGCCAGCCGCTACGGGGGCACAGATACGCAGTATTTT TRBJ2-3 13 . . TRBV7-3
CSADGYTF TGCAGCGCGGATGGCTACACCTTC TRBJ1-2 8 . . TRBV29-1
CASRQTSYNEQFF TGTGCCAGTCGACAGACCTCCTACAATGAGCAGTTCTTC TRBJ2-1 13 once . TRBV28
CATGQGNTGELFF TGTGCCACGGGACAGGGTAACACCGGGGAGCTGTTTTTT TRBJ2-2 13 few TRBD1 TRBV7-3
CASSRGSQETQYF TGTGCCAGCAGTCGCGGGAGTCAAGAGACCCAGTACTTC TRBJ2-5 13 . TRBD2 TRBV9
CASRQGQFNYGYTF TGCGCCAGCAGACAGGGACAGTTTAACTATGGCTACACCTTC TRBJ1-2 14 . TRBD1 TRBV10-2
CASSQVAGPPTDTQYF TGCGCCAGCAGCCAAGTAGCGGGACCCCCCACAGATACGCAGTATTTT TRBJ2-3 16 . TRBD2 TRBV4-3
CASSSLDDYNQPQHF TGTGCCAGCAGTTCTCTCGACGACTACAATCAGCCCCAGCATTTT TRBJ1-5 15 . . TRBV5-6
CASSGGGYGYTF TGCGCCAGCAGCGGGGGGGGTTACGGCTACACCTTC TRBJ1-2 12 . . TRBV5-1
CASSVPNTGELFF TGTGCCAGCAGCGTACCTAACACCGGGGAGCTGTTTTTT TRBJ2-2 13 . . TRBV9
CASSATGYEQYF TGTGCCAGTAGTGCGACAGGTTACGAGCAGTACTTC TRBJ2-7 12 . . TRBV19